Below, 5 T cell receptor beta chains from the same sample are listed, as sequenced in a study of OX40 agonist ivuxolimab in advanced cancers. Here immunoSEQ multiplex PCR was the method, and the copy in TCRdb shows in-frame clones only, minus some. Here the sample spans tens of thousands of clones, 88% being singletons. The material was CD4+ or CD8+ T cells sorted from blood, obtained in a trial of the OX40 agonist ivuxolimab. The receptors shown here come from an adult with an advanced solid tumor such as melanoma, head and neck, liver or kidney cancer.

J is TRBJ2-5 and V is TRBV28; 12 nucleotides agree with TRBD2. Unmatched junction bases numbered 16, after V lost 7 bases and J lost 7 bases. The CDR3 loop spans 17 amino acids. Per germline, CDR1 MDHEN and CDR2 SYDVKM. CDR3 sequence: CASTRSGLAGWGGTQYF. CDR3 bases: TGTGCCAGCACTCGCTCGGGACTAGCGGGCTGGGGTGGGACCCAGTACTTC. The full variable domain, its missing parts supplied by reference TRBV28 and TRBJ2-5, is DVKVTQSSRYLVKRTGEKVFLECVQDMDHENMFWYRQDPGLGLRLIYFSYDVKMKEKGDIPEGYSVSREKKERFSLILESASTNQTSMYLCASTRSGLAGWGGTQYFGPGTRLLVL.

On this clone: Because the CDR3 is missing its conserved closing phenylalanine or tryptophan, this is likely a read error. No DNA is shown, since the ends of the CDR3 on it are uncertain; the CDR3 is the one TCRdb lists. Here the CDR3 reads CASSQDWGDRTPLY. The V and J genes are TRBV4-3 and TRBJ1-2; TRBD1, the table's D call, was not compared with the DNA. The CDR3 spans 14 residues, counting both ends. The germline V gene encodes CDR1 LGHNA and CDR2 YSLEER.

This rearrangement joins TRBV28 to TRBJ1-1; D unclear. This CDR3 spans 15 amino acids. CDR1 is MDHEN and CDR2 is SYDVKM in the germline V gene. Trimming pared 3 bases from V and 4 bases from J, leaving 15 bases between. CDR3 residues: CASSFFGVRGTEAFF. Written as DNA, the CDR3 is TGTGCCAGCAGTTTTTTCGGGGTACGAGGCACTGAAGCTTTCTTT.

This chain connects TRBV27 to TRBJ2-3; no reliable D call. Germline V gives CDR1 MNHEY, CDR2 SMNVEV (reference sequence). The CDR3 is 13 amino acids. The V gene lost 2 bases and the J gene lost 2 bases, with 5 bases spanning the gap. CDR3 amino acids: CASSLRATDTQYF. The CDR3 DNA reads TGTGCCAGCAGTTTAAGGGCCACAGATACGCAGTATTTT.

The chain links TRBV5-1 to TRBJ2-7; 8 nucleotides align to TRBD1. Germline lookup yields CDR1 SGHRS and CDR2 YFSETQ. CDR3 length: 15 amino acids. V shed 4 bases and J 3 bases; nucleotides not matched to a gene: 9. In nucleotides, the CDR3 is TGCGCCAGCAGCACCTCCGGGACAGGAGTCTACGAGCAGTACTTC. It yields the protein CASSTSGTGVYEQYF.